These T cell receptor beta chains were read from a single sample in a study of PD-1 blockade in mismatch repair-deficient tumors. Repertoires were generated with immunoSEQ multiplex PCR, while TCRdb's copy carries only in-frame clones and drops some. The table includes under 50,000 clones, approximately 80% detected once. The sequenced sample was PBMCs, obtained before pembrolizumab treatment. Every receptor here comes from an adult with mismatch repair-deficient cancer. Each CDR3 is given with its conserved first and last residue. The D gene is left open where the match is weak. Clone size, where shown, is once, few, many, or a class for clones that have expanded.

TRBV5-4	18	TRBD1	TRBJ2-4	.	TGTGCCAGCAGCTGCACAGGGGGCGGGTGTGAGTTGGGAAACATTCAGTACTTC	CASSCTGGGCELGNIQYF
TRBV2	16	.	TRBJ1-4	.	TGTGCCAGCAGTCGACTATCCGGGACTGGGGGTGAAAAACTGTTTTTT	CASSRLSGTGGEKLFF
TRBV7-9	15	TRBD2	TRBJ2-3	.	TGTGCCAGCAGCTTAGGTAGCGGGAGCACAGATACGCAGTATTTT	CASSLGSGSTDTQYF
TRBV7-2	16	TRBD1	TRBJ2-1	.	TGTGCCAGCAGCCGGACCACAGGGGGCATCGTATATGAGCAGTTCTTC	CASSRTTGGIVYEQFF
TRBV15	15	.	TRBJ1-2	few	TGTGCCACCAGCAGAGCTGAAACAGGGTCGGCTGGCTACACCTTC	CATSRAETGSAGYTF
TRBV11-3	15	.	TRBJ1-1	medium-sized	TGTGCCAGCAGCTTAGGGACAGCAATAAACACTGAAGCTTTCTTT	CASSLGTAINTEAFF
TRBV19	11	.	TRBJ1-1	.	TGTGCCAGTAGTATTCGCGCTGAAGCTTTCTTT	CASSIRAEAFF
TRBV11-1	15	.	TRBJ1-2	.	TGTGCCAGCAGCTGGGGATCAGGGAGTAACTATGGCTACACCTTC	CASSWGSGSNYGYTF
TRBV18	17	.	TRBJ2-2	.	TGTGCCAGCTCACCACCTGGGACCACTCGAACGGGCGGGGAGCTGTTTTTT	CASSPPGTTRTGGELFF
TRBV6-4	15	.	TRBJ2-1	.	TGTGCCAGCAGTGCTAATGTCCTAGTATCCAATGAGCAGTTCTTC	CASSANVLVSNEQFF
TRBV5-1	12	TRBD2	TRBJ2-1	.	TGCGCCAGCAGGGCGGGAGCTAATGAGCAGTTCTTC	CASRAGANEQFF
TRBV4-3	14	.	TRBJ2-1	.	TGCGCCAGCAGCTACGGGACACAGTACAATGAGCAGTTCTTC	CASSYGTQYNEQFF
TRBV6-1	15	.	TRBJ1-5	.	TGTGCCAGCAGTGGATTCAGGAATTTCGATCAGCCCCAGCATTTT	CASSGFRNFDQPQHF
TRBV28	13	.	TRBJ1-3	.	TGTGCCAGCAGCCCAGGGAGGATTCACACCATATATTTT	CASSPGRIHTIYF
TRBV5-1	16	TRBD1	TRBJ2-6	.	TGCGCCAGCAGCCTGAGACAGGGCTCTGGGGCCAACGTCCTGACTTTC	CASSLRQGSGANVLTF
TRBV7-2	16	.	TRBJ1-2	.	TGTGCCAGCAGCTTAGGGGGGGGGACTCTTAACTATGGCTACACCTTC	CASSLGGGTLNYGYTF
TRBV21-1	15	.	TRBJ2-1	.	TGTGCCAGCAGCAATCCCCTAGCGGACTACAATGAGCAGTTCTTC	CASSNPLADYNEQFF
TRBV4-2	17	TRBD2	TRBJ2-7	.	TGTGCCAGCAGCCAAGGTCTAGCGGGAGGAGGCGCCTACGAGCAGTACTTC	CASSQGLAGGGAYEQYF
TRBV4-3	15	TRBD2	TRBJ2-7	.	TGCGCCAGCAGCCAAGATGCGACTAGCGGGAGCGAGCAGTACTTC	CASSQDATSGSEQYF
TRBV5-6	15	.	TRBJ2-3	few	TGTGCCAGCAGCTTGAAAGGGGCCCGCGGGGATACGCAGTATTTT	CASSLKGARGDTQYF
TRBV4-1	17	TRBD2	TRBJ2-3	.	TGCGCCAGCAGCCAAGAAATCGGCGGGAGGTTCACAGATACGCAGTATTTT	CASSQEIGGRFTDTQYF
TRBV5-1	15	.	TRBJ2-7	.	TGCGCCAGCAGCTTGAGGGCGGGAACAGGGACCGAGCAGTACTTC	CASSLRAGTGTEQYF
TRBV11-2	16	.	TRBJ2-5	.	TGTGCCAGCAGCTTAGATCTCTCGGGGGGCGAAGAGACCCAGTACTTC	CASSLDLSGGEETQYF
TRBV4-3	13	.	TRBJ1-5	.	TGCGCCAGCAGCCAAGATGTGGGTCAGCCCCAGCATTTT	CASSQDVGQPQHF
TRBV27	19	.	TRBJ2-6	.	TGTGCCAGCAGTCCCCAGGTGCCGGGGTTAATCTCTGGGGCCAACGTCCTGACTTTC	CASSPQVPGLISGANVLTF
TRBV4-1	17	.	TRBJ2-6	.	TGCGCCAGCAGCCAAGGATTCGCAGGTCGACGGGCCAACGTCCTGACTTTC	CASSQGFAGRRANVLTF
TRBV29-1	13	TRBD1	TRBJ1-1	.	TGCAGCGTGATCGGACAGGCGGGGGCTGAAGCTTTCTTT	CSVIGQAGAEAFF
TRBV7-2	15	.	TRBJ1-5	.	TGTGCCAGCAGCTTTACAGGTTATAGCAATCAGCCCCAGCATTTT	CASSFTGYSNQPQHF